The 13 T cell receptor beta chains below come from one sample, sequenced in a study of shared clonotypes between healthy human individuals. TCRdb keeps only in-frame clones here, not all; method: immunoSEQ multiplex PCR. The data show 900,000 to 1,200,000 clones, approximately 80% seen once. The sequenced material came from memory CD4+ T cells from PBMCs. Subset reported: CD45RA-negative fraction. The receptors were sampled from a man between 18 and 35 years old in good health. Some clones in this sample may be carry-over from other donors' samples.

This chain links TRBV5-6 with TRBJ1-1, with a possible D match to TRBD1 (5 bases). The V gene lost 9 bases and the J gene lost 1 base, with 19 bases spanning the gap. The CDR3 spans 15 residues. The V gene's germline CDR1 is SGHDT and CDR2 YYEEEE. DNA of the CDR3: TGTGCCACAACGCGAAATGGGGCCCCGAACACTGAAGCTTTCTTT. It is translated as CATTRNGAPNTEAFF.

J is TRBJ2-7 and V is TRBV18, with TRBD1 matching over 10 bases. The CDR3 loop spans 17 amino acids. Per germline, CDR1 KGHSH and CDR2 LQKENI. With 1 base clipped from V and 2 bases from J, the junction kept 8 bases outside the gene matches. The CDR3 sequence: CASSPLGPGTGAYEQYF. In nucleotides, the CDR3 is TGTGCCAGCTCACCACTAGGGCCCGGGACAGGGGCCTACGAGCAGTACTTC.

The CDR3 nucleotides read TGTGCCAGCAGCTCCCAAAACAAATACTACGAGCAGTACTTC. This gives the protein CASSSQNKYYEQYF. The V call is TRBV7-2, the J call TRBJ2-7, with D hard to call. Trimming removed 4 bases at V and 3 bases at J, with 13 bases between. From germline, CDR1 is SGHTA and CDR2 FQGNSA. The CDR3 spans 14 residues.

Comment on this clone: Only one base separates this from a far larger clonotype, so it likely reflects a read error. The gene calls are TRBV30 and TRBJ2-7, with D possibly being TRBD1 (7 bases). This CDR3 has 13 residues. Germline values: CDR1 GTSNPN, CDR2 SVGIG (reference sequence). The CDR3: CGWRGDSSYEQYF. The CDR3 region has the DNA TGTGGCTGGAGGGGGGACAGCTCCTACGAGCAGTACTTC. Using reference TRBV30 and TRBJ2-7 for the parts outside the CDR3, the full variable domain is SQTIHQWPATLVQPVGSPLSLECTVEGTSNPNLYWYRQAAGRGLQLLFYSVGIGQISSEVPQNLSASRPQDRQFILSSKKLLLSDSGFYLCGWRGDSSYEQYFGPGTRLTVT.

The V and J genes are TRBV7-9 and TRBJ2-1, with TRBD2 matching over 8 bases. CDR1 SEHNR and CDR2 FQNEAQ come from the germline V gene (reference sequence). V lost 5 bases and J lost 4; bases outside the gene matches: 7. The CDR3 length is 15 residues. This chain's CDR3 is CASSPAGTRYNEQFF. CDR3 bases: TGTGCCAGCAGCCCGGCAGGGACTAGATACAATGAGCAGTTCTTC.

This sequence joins TRBV7-3 and TRBJ2-7, with a possible D match to TRBD2 (5 bases). The CDR3 covers 13 residues. Per the germline V gene, CDR1 is SGHTA and CDR2 is FQGTGA. Trimming left V 2 bases short and J 5 bases short, with 10 bases between. The CDR3 here is CASSLEPGNEQYF. CDR3 nucleotide sequence: TGTGCCAGCAGCTTAGAGCCCGGGAACGAGCAGTACTTC.

The chain carries TRBV6-5 and TRBJ2-3; D unclear. This CDR3 is 15 amino acids long. Germline CDR1 is MNHEY and CDR2 is SVGAGI. The V gene lost 7 bases and the J gene lost 0 bases, with 14 bases spanning the gap. The CDR3 DNA reads TGTGCCAGCACCTTACGGGCGCTTAGCACAGATACGCAGTATTTT. Protein product: CASTLRALSTDTQYF.

This clone has more than one count but fewer than ten. The chain joins TRBV19 to TRBJ2-5; D remains unclear. Deletions cut 3 bases from V and 2 bases from J, with 10 bases between. This CDR3 is built from 14 residues. Germline CDR1 LNHDA, CDR2 SQIVND (reference sequence). The CDR3 sequence: CASSMSPTQETQYF. CDR3 DNA sequence: TGTGCCAGTAGTATGTCCCCGACTCAAGAGACCCAGTACTTC.

This clone has only a few counts. The CDR3 region has the DNA TGTGCCAGCAGCTTAGCGGGAGGGGATTATACGCAGTATTTT. Translating it yields CASSLAGGDYTQYF. The J gene is TRBJ2-3, the V gene TRBV7-3; 9 nucleotides align to TRBD2. J lost 7 bases, V lost 2 bases, and 4 bases had no gene match. Germline-derived CDR1 and CDR2 are SGHTA and FQGTGA. The CDR3 covers 14 residues.

Only one count was recorded for this clone. This may come from a read error, since a much larger clone is one base off. The chain has TRBV5-4 and TRBJ1-1; tentative D call: TRBD1 (6 bases). Trimming shortened V by 0 bases and J by 0 bases, and 6 bases separated the two germline ends. Per germline, CDR1 SGHNT and CDR2 YYREEE (reference sequence). This CDR3 has 14 amino acids. For the CDR3, the DNA is TGTGCCAGCAGCTTGGACAGGGTGAACACTGAAGCTTTCTTT. Residues: CASSLDRVNTEAFF.

This clone has only one observation. The V call is TRBV5-6, the J call TRBJ2-6; D possibly matches TRBD1 or TRBD2 (5 bases each). The CDR3 is made up of 15 amino acids. The V gene's germline CDR1 is SGHDT and CDR2 YYEEEE. V lost 4 bases, J lost 4 bases, and 12 bases lay in between. CDR3 residues: CASSPRGGGANVLTF. CDR3 nucleotides: TGTGCCAGCAGCCCAAGGGGCGGGGGGGCCAACGTCCTGACTTTC.

CDR3 region: CASSLTGTGAYEQYF. CDR3 nucleotides: TGTGCCAGCAGCTTAACCGGGACTGGGGCCTACGAGCAGTACTTC. The rearrangement uses TRBV7-2 and TRBJ2-7, with D possibly being TRBD2 (6 bases). V lost 2 bases to trimming and J lost 2 bases, with 13 bases between them. The length of the CDR3 is 15 residues. CDR1 is SGHTA and CDR2 is FQGNSA in the germline V gene.

The table lists this clone with many counts. This same CDR3 is encoded by further DNA sequences in the sample. This chain links TRBV7-8 with TRBJ2-4; D may correspond to TRBD1 or TRBD2 (6 bases each). The CDR3 consists of 19 residues. In germline, CDR1 is SGHVS, CDR2 FQNEAQ. V was clipped by 0 bases and J by 0 bases, with 18 bases between them. CDR3 sequence reads: CASSLAFAGTRAAKNIQYF. The CDR3 region has the DNA TGTGCCAGCAGCTTAGCCTTTGCGGGGACACGGGCAGCCAAAAACATTCAGTACTTC.